These 16 T cell receptor beta chains originate from one sample sequenced in a study of vaccination effects on CD4 cells after COVID-19. TCRdb's table, derived via immunoSEQ multiplex PCR, lists solely in-frame clones and lacks some. The sample yields 30,000 or so clones, 72% seen once. Expansion with viral peptide pools was applied to antigen-specific CD4+ T cells by the ViraFEST assay prior to sequencing. CD4+ T cells were isolated after 10 days of culture. A PCR test confirmed that the person had SARS-CoV-2 infection between March and December 2020. What these receptors recognize is not known. Sequenced material: CD4+ T cells from PBMCs cultured with a peptide pool, taken before COVID-19 vaccination. Every receptor here comes from a human donor who had a prior SARS-CoV-2 infection.

The rearrangement joins TRBV6-4 to TRBJ1-1, with a possible D match to TRBD1 (5 bases). The CDR3 extends over 13 amino acids. From germline, CDR1 is MRHNA and CDR2 SNTAGT. The ends were cut back, 8 bases at V and 7 bases at J, with 17 bases in the middle. The CDR3 is CASQGRGWGEAFF. The CDR3 DNA sequence: TGTGCCAGCCAGGGACGGGGGTGGGGTGAAGCTTTCTTT.

The chain recombines TRBV15 with TRBJ1-4; tentative D call: TRBD1 (5 bases). The germline V gene encodes CDR1 LNHNV and CDR2 YYDKDF (reference sequence). CDR3 length equals 18 residues. Trimming cost V 2 bases and J 8 bases, with 24 bases left between them. CDR3 sequence: CATSRHTTGAYKEEKLFF. CDR3 nucleotides: TGTGCCACCAGCAGACACACAACCGGGGCCTACAAGGAGGAAAAACTGTTTTTT. Variable domain in full (rest from reference TRBV15 and TRBJ1-4): DAMVIQNPRYQVTQFGKPVTLSCSQTLNHNVMYWYQQKSSQAPKLLFHYYDKDFNNEADTPDNFQSRRPNTSFCFLDIRSPGLGDTAMYLCATSRHTTGAYKEEKLFFGSGTQLSVL.

This clone was picked up a small number of times. The genes are TRBV5-1 and TRBJ2-5; D is perhaps TRBD1 (6 bases). Trimming removed 1 base from V and 1 base from J, with 11 bases in between. CDR1 and CDR2 from the germline V gene are SGHRS and YFSETQ. This CDR3 has 15 residues. CDR3 in amino acids: CASSLLGHSQETQYF. In nucleotides, the CDR3 is TGCGCCAGCAGCTTGTTGGGACACAGCCAAGAGACCCAGTACTTC.

This clone was detected once. This chain connects TRBV25-1 to TRBJ1-1; 7 nucleotides match TRBD1. J lost 4 bases, V lost 3 bases, and 2 bases had no gene match. The germline CDR1 and CDR2 sequences are MGHDK and SYGVNS. The CDR3 spans 13 residues. DNA for the CDR3: TGTGCCAGCAGTGAGGACAGGAGCACTGAAGCTTTCTTT. Its translation is CASSEDRSTEAFF.

V usage is TRBV7-5 and J usage is TRBJ2-2; the DNA was not used to check the table's D call, TRBD1. TRBV7-5 is marked as a pseudogene. The CDR3 totals 15 residues. The CDR3 DNA reads TGTGCCAGAAGCTTAGCCCGACAGGGGACCGGGGAGCTGTTTTTT. Protein sequence: CARSLARQGTGELFF.

A single count supports this clone. The gene calls are TRBV5-6 and TRBJ2-7; 7 nucleotides agree with TRBD1. The length of the CDR3 is 15 residues. Germline V gene lookup returns CDR1 SGHDT and CDR2 YYEEEE. Trimming removed 1 base from V and 6 bases from J; junction bases left unmatched: 10. CDR3 amino acids: CASSLRGRVMGEQYF. CDR3 nucleotides: TGTGCCAGCAGCTTGAGGGGGCGCGTTATGGGCGAGCAGTACTTC. Combining the CDR3 with reference TRBV5-6 and TRBJ2-7 gives the whole variable domain DAGVTQSPTHLIKTRGQQVTLRCSPKSGHDTVSWYQQALGQGPQFIFQYYEEEERQRGNFPDRFSGHQFPNYSSELNVNALLLGDSALYLCASSLRGRVMGEQYFGPGTRLTVT.

The V call is TRBV6-5, the J call TRBJ1-2; D gene ambiguous. This CDR3 has 13 residues. Germline values: CDR1 MNHEY, CDR2 SVGAGI. The V and J ends lost 5 bases and 8 bases respectively, with 15 bases between them. The CDR3 here is CASSRTTLGGYTF. The CDR3 nucleotides are TGTGCCAGCAGTAGAACCACGTTGGGGGGCTACACCTTC.

This rearrangement joins TRBV5-5 to TRBJ1-5; the D is unclear. CDR3 length: 12 residues. The V end lost 1 base, the J end lost 7 bases, and 6 bases lay between the germline ends. Germline assignment: CDR1 SGHKS and CDR2 YYEKEE (reference sequence). This CDR3 reads CASSLFDQPQHF. The CDR3 coding sequence is TGTGCCAGCAGCTTGTTTGACCAGCCCCAGCATTTT.

This chain uses TRBV7-9 with TRBJ2-6; 12 bases fit TRBD1. Trimming took 5 bases from V and 2 from J; bases not matched to a gene: 4. Germline V gene data show CDR1 as SEHNR and CDR2 as FQNEAQ (reference sequence). The CDR3 totals 17 residues. CDR3 coding DNA: TGTGCCAGCAGCCAGGGACAGGGGGCGGCTGGGGCCAACGTCCTGACTTTC. Amino acid sequence: CASSQGQGAAGANVLTF.

This chain links TRBV4-2 with TRBJ2-5, with TRBD2 as a possible D gene (6 bases). The CDR3 contains 17 residues. V gave up 3 bases and J gave up 4 bases, with 21 bases separating them. Germline CDR1 reads LGHNA; CDR2 reads YNFKEQ. The CDR3 reads CASSQEGPGTPRETQYF. CDR3 sequence (DNA): TGTGCCAGCAGCCAGGAGGGGCCCGGGACTCCCAGAGAGACCCAGTACTTC.

The chain couples TRBV9 to TRBJ2-1, with TRBD2 matching over 8 bases. Per the germline V gene, CDR1 is SGDLS and CDR2 is YYNGEE. Trimming removed 0 bases from V and 1 base from J; junction bases left unmatched: 3. This CDR3 comprises 16 residues. The CDR3 loop is CASSVEAGVSYNEQFF. The CDR3 DNA is TGTGCCAGCAGCGTAGAAGCGGGAGTGTCCTACAATGAGCAGTTCTTC.

The chain employs TRBV19 and TRBJ1-2; D is uncertain. From germline, CDR1 is LNHDA and CDR2 SQIVND (reference sequence). Deletions cut 3 bases from V and 9 bases from J, with 8 bases between. CDR3 length: 11 residues. The CDR3 nucleotides read TGTGCCAGTAGTATTAGTGATAGCTACACCTTC. Protein sequence: CASSISDSYTF.

The rearrangement joins TRBV5-1 to TRBJ2-3, with D unclear. This CDR3 has 14 amino acids. Deletions cut 4 bases from V and 3 bases from J, with 12 bases between. The germline V gene encodes CDR1 SGHRS and CDR2 YFSETQ. This CDR3 reads CASSLGLMTDTQYF. The CDR3 DNA follows: TGCGCCAGCAGCCTTGGGTTAATGACAGATACGCAGTATTTT.

The CDR3 sequence: CASSLNRVGTGELFF. Here the CDR3 DNA reads TGTGCCAGCAGCTTAAACAGGGTTGGCACCGGGGAGCTGTTTTTT. V usage is TRBV7-3 and J usage is TRBJ2-2, with D maybe TRBD1 (6 bases). This CDR3 has 15 amino acids. Trimming stripped 1 base from V and 4 bases from J, with 10 bases between. Per germline, CDR1 SGHTA and CDR2 FQGTGA.

The gene calls are TRBV12-5 and TRBJ2-3, with D possibly being TRBD2 (6 bases). V was clipped by 4 bases and J by 1 base, with 15 bases between them. CDR3 length: 16 amino acids. Germline V gives CDR1 LGHNT, CDR2 FRNRAP. The CDR3 DNA reads as TGTGCTAGTGGTTCCAGGTTCGGGACTCGCACAGATACGCAGTATTTT. It is translated as CASGSRFGTRTDTQYF. Full variable domain (rest looked up from reference TRBV12-5 and TRBJ2-3): DARVTQTPRHKVTEMGQEVTMRCQPILGHNTVFWYRQTMMQGLELLAYFRNRAPLDDSGMPKDRFSAEMPDATLATLKIQPSEPRDSAVYFCASGSRFGTRTDTQYFGPGTRLTVL.

The J gene is TRBJ2-5, the V gene TRBV24-1; 8 bases are a match to TRBD1. This CDR3 has 15 amino acids. The germline CDR1 and CDR2 sequences are KGHDR and SFDVKD. After removal of 2 bases from V and 5 bases from J, the junction contained 6 bases not matched to a gene. CDR3 protein: CATSDSTGAGETQYF. CDR3 DNA sequence: TGTGCCACCAGTGATTCGACAGGGGCCGGTGAGACCCAGTACTTC.